Here is one TCR beta chain with its context. Data came from immunoSEQ multiplex PCR; TCRdb stores just in-frame clones and leaves some out. The sample contains about 48,000 clones, about 90% of which appear only once. The length of the CDR3 is 15 residues. The V gene's germline CDR1 is SEHNR and CDR2 FQNEAQ (reference sequence). The trim removed 5 bases at V and 3 bases at J, leaving 9 bases unmatched. These data come from a study of T cell changes during pregnancy in multiple sclerosis. The chain recombines TRBV7-9 with TRBJ2-7; 8 nucleotides match TRBD1. This TCR came from a female donor with multiple sclerosis, enrolled in a pregnancy study. Sequences were derived from CD4+ T cells from peripheral blood mononuclear cells, sampled in the second trimester of pregnancy. This CDR3 reads CASSTLRTGFYEQYF. In DNA, the CDR3 is TGTGCCAGCAGCACTTTAAGGACAGGGTTCTACGAGCAGTACTTC.